This TCR beta chain is drawn from a study of somatic mutations in cytotoxic T cells in rheumatoid arthritis. CDR3 length: 16 amino acids. Trimming took 1 base from V and 8 from J, leaving 17 bases between them. CDR1 and CDR2 (germline): KGHSH, LQKENI. TCRdb's table, derived via immunoSEQ multiplex PCR, lists solely in-frame clones and lacks some. The sample consists of 15,000 or so clones, roughly four fifths of them appearing once. Sequencing input: CD8+ T cells sorted from blood. The V and J genes are TRBV18 and TRBJ1-4; D is possibly TRBD1 (6 bases). This TCR was sampled from a woman between 50 and 59 years old with rheumatoid arthritis. For the CDR3, the DNA is TGTGCCAGCTCACCACTTTTCTCACAGGGTGGAGAAAAACTGTTTTTT. Translation: CASSPLFSQGGEKLFF.